This TCR beta chain derives from a study of cytomegalovirus exposure and HLA in healthy donors. Findings of the study overall: In a later analysis, HLA-associated TCR beta chains were more clonally expanded than equally common others.

CDR3 size: 16 residues. J gave up 2 bases and V 7 bases, and 8 bases lay outside the gene matches. The V gene's germline CDR1 is MDHEN and CDR2 SYDVKM. Of note for this clone: What it recognizes is unknown.

In the PCR, 60 Vbeta and 13 Jbeta primers were used. Profiled with immunoSEQ multiplex PCR; TCRdb holds only in-frame clones, not every one. The repertoire holds fewer than 200,000 clones, around 82% seen once, with about 1.8% in the top ten. V usage is TRBV28 and J usage is TRBJ2-7; 13 nucleotides align to TRBD2. This TCR was recovered from a man between 35 and 55 years old in good health and CMV-seropositive. Source material: PBMCs. CDR3 DNA: TGTGCCAGCACCACATTTGGACTAGCGGGGGCCTACGAGCAGTACTTC. This encodes CASTTFGLAGAYEQYF. Drawing the rest from reference TRBV28 and TRBJ2-7, the complete variable domain is DVKVTQSSRYLVKRTGEKVFLECVQDMDHENMFWYRQDPGLGLRLIYFSYDVKMKEKGDIPEGYSVSREKKERFSLILESASTNQTSMYLCASTTFGLAGAYEQYFGPGTRLTVT.